This paragraph covers one TCR beta chain sequence. The sequence runs out 3 residues before the end of the CDR3; the remainder is reconstructed from the germline J gene. The method was immunoSEQ multiplex PCR; TCRdb's version includes in-frame clones alone and lacks a portion of them. This sample's table reports 25,000 to 35,000 clones. This CDR3 has 17 amino acids. Germline-derived CDR1 and CDR2 are SGHVS and FNYEAQ. These data originate in a study of T cells in women clearing cervical HPV infection. Study context: Only a few women had HLA typing results available.

This receptor was obtained from a woman aged 18-70 years with a cervical HPV16 infection that either progressed to CIN3+ or cleared (not recorded which). The chain uses TRBV7-6 and TRBJ2-3; 16 nucleotides match TRBD2. Input material: blood buffy coat. The sequenced CDR3 bases are TGTGCCAGCAGTTCCGGCCCCGGGACTAGCGGGAGGGTCACG. Residues: CASSSGPGTSGRVT. The whole CDR3 reads CASSSGPGTSGRVTQYF. The whole variable domain, filled in from reference TRBV7-6 and TRBJ2-3, reads GAGVSQSPRYKVTKRGQDVALRCDPISGHVSLYWYRQALGQGPEFLTYFNYEAQQDKSGLPNDRFSAERPEGSISTLTIQRTEQRDSAMYRCASSSGPGTSGRVTQYFGPGTRLTVL.